These 7 T cell receptor beta chains were all obtained from the same sample, sequenced in a study of T cell responses to AZD1222 COVID-19 vaccine. Here immunoSEQ multiplex PCR was the method, and the copy in TCRdb shows in-frame clones only, minus some. The sample carries more than 100,000 clones, approximately 88% recorded once. The input for sequencing was peripheral blood, taken on day 0 of AZD1222 vaccination. These receptors were collected from an adult in good health.

This clone appeared a single time. The rearrangement links TRBV19 to TRBJ1-3; D might be TRBD1 (5 bases). The CDR3 length is 15 residues. The germline gives CDR1 LNHDA, CDR2 SQIVND (reference sequence). Trimming took 6 bases from V and 0 from J, leaving 12 bases between them. This chain's CDR3 is CASRKRGNSGNTIYF. The CDR3 DNA is TGTGCCAGTAGAAAGAGGGGAAACTCTGGAAACACCATATATTTT.

For the CDR3, the DNA is TGTGCCAGCTTACAGACAGGGACCCTCCGGGAGCAGTACTTC. As protein: CASLQTGTLREQYF. The chain links TRBV18 to TRBJ2-7, with 7 positions matching TRBD1. This CDR3 is built from 14 residues. V lost 7 bases to trimming and J lost 7 bases; unmatched junction nucleotides: 13. CDR1 is KGHSH and CDR2 is LQKENI in the germline V gene.

V usage is TRBV11-2 and J usage is TRBJ1-2; D might be TRBD1 (6 bases). This CDR3 region has 15 residues. Germline CDR1 SGHAT, CDR2 FQNNGV. Trimming removed 0 bases at V and 6 bases at J, with 14 bases between. CDR3 region: CASSLDLGTFDGYTF. CDR3 bases: TGTGCCAGCAGCTTAGATTTGGGGACATTTGATGGCTACACCTTC.

The V call is TRBV28, the J call TRBJ1-4, with D unresolved. The V end was cut by 7 bases, the J end by 3 bases, with 15 bases between. Germline-derived CDR1 and CDR2 are MDHEN and SYDVKM. The CDR3 loop spans 15 amino acids. The chain's CDR3 is CASTGSQEANEKLFF. CDR3 bases: TGTGCCAGCACGGGCAGCCAAGAGGCTAATGAAAAACTGTTTTTT. Based on the CDR3 plus reference TRBV28 and TRBJ1-4, the full variable domain is DVKVTQSSRYLVKRTGEKVFLECVQDMDHENMFWYRQDPGLGLRLIYFSYDVKMKEKGDIPEGYSVSREKKERFSLILESASTNQTSMYLCASTGSQEANEKLFFGSGTQLSVL.

The chain couples TRBV6-2 or TRBV6-3 to TRBJ1-5, with D unclear. The CDR3 covers 14 residues. Germline V gene sequence: CDR1 MNHEY, CDR2 SVGEGT. Trimming left V 0 bases short and J 7 bases short, with 10 bases between. The CDR3 DNA reads as TGTGCCAGCAGTTACTCGACCGCCGGACAGCCCCAGCATTTT. Its protein is CASSYSTAGQPQHF.

The genes are TRBV2 and TRBJ2-1; D tentatively fits TRBD1 or TRBD2 (5 bases each). The V and J ends lost 5 bases and 13 bases respectively, with 12 bases between them. From germline, CDR1 is SNHLY and CDR2 FYNNEI. The CDR3 length is 11 residues. The CDR3 coding sequence is TGTGCCAGCAGTTCCCGGGACGGACAGTTCTTC. This codes for CASSSRDGQFF.

The chain uses TRBV28 and TRBJ2-3; possible D gene TRBD2, 5 bases. The germline V gene has CDR1 MDHEN and CDR2 SYDVKM. Trimming removed 2 bases from V and 1 base from J, with 10 bases in between. The CDR3 sequence is 15 residues long. The CDR3 here is CASSLREKGTDTQYF. DNA of the CDR3: TGTGCCAGCAGTTTAAGGGAGAAGGGCACAGATACGCAGTATTTT.